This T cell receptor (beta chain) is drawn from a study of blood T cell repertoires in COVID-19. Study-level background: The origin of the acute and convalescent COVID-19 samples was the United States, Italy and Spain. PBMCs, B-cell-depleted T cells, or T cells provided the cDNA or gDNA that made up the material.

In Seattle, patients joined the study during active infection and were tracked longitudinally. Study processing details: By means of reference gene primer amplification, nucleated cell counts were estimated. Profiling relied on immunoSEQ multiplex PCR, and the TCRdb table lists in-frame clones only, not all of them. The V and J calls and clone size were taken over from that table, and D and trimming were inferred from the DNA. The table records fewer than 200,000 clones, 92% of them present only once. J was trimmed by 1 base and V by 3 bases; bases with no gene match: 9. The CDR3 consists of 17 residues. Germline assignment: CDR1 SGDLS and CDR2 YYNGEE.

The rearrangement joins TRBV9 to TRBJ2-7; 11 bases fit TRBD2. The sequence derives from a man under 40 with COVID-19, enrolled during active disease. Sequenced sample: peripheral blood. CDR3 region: CASSAQTSGKGSYEQYF. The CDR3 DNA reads TGTGCCAGCAGCGCCCAGACTAGCGGGAAAGGGTCCTACGAGCAGTACTTC.